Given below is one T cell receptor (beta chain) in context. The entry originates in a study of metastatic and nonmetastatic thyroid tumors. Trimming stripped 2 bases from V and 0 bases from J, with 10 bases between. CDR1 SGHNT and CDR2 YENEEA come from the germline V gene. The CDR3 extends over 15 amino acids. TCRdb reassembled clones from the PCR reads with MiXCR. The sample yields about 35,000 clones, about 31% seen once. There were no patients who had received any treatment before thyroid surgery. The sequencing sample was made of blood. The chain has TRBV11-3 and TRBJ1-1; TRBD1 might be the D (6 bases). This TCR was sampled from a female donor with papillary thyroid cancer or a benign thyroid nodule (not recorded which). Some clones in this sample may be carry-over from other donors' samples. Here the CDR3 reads CASSLMTGLNTEAFF. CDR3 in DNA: TGTGCCAGCAGCTTAATGACAGGTTTGAACACTGAAGCTTTCTTT.